One and the same sample provided the 23 T cell receptor beta chains below, sequenced in a study of PD-1 blockade in classical Hodgkin lymphoma. Sequencing was performed with immunoSEQ multiplex PCR; in TCRdb, only in-frame clones are kept and a portion is missing. Among approximately 73,000 clones listed, approximately 94% were seen once. Relapse after autologous stem cell transplantation occurred in every patient, and brentuximab vedotin exposure varied. The sequenced sample was peripheral blood mononuclear cells (PBMCs), obtained at baseline. Every receptor here comes from a human donor with classical Hodgkin lymphoma.

V and J are TRBV4-1 and TRBJ2-7; the D is unclear. V was trimmed by 1 base and J by 3 bases, leaving 10 bases between them. Per germline, CDR1 MGHRA and CDR2 YSYEKL. The CDR3 length is 14 residues. The CDR3 is CASSQGEQYYEQYF. As DNA, the CDR3 is TGCGCCAGCAGCCAAGGGGAACAGTACTACGAGCAGTACTTC.

V usage is TRBV29-1 and J usage is TRBJ2-3; weak D call: TRBD1 (6 bases). The CDR3 has 16 amino acids. Trimming pared 4 bases from V and 4 bases from J, leaving 21 bases between. Germline V gives CDR1 SQVTM, CDR2 ANQGSEA. This CDR3 reads CSVGTASPSDPDTQYF. The CDR3 nucleotides are TGCAGCGTTGGGACAGCCTCCCCCAGTGACCCAGATACGCAGTATTTT.

This chain connects TRBV5-6 to TRBJ2-7; TRBD2 aligns across 8 bases. Germline CDR1 is SGHDT and CDR2 is YYEEEE. The CDR3 has 14 residues. J was trimmed by 5 bases and V by 4 bases; bases with no gene match: 8. CDR3 sequence: CASSLPGRGNEQYF. The CDR3 nucleotides are TGTGCCAGCAGCCTACCCGGGAGGGGGAACGAGCAGTACTTC.

This chain connects TRBV6-5 to TRBJ1-2, with D hard to call. V was shortened by 4 bases and J by 4 bases, with 7 bases between the two germline ends. Germline assignment: CDR1 MNHEY and CDR2 SVGAGI. This CDR3 has 12 amino acids. CDR3 nucleotide sequence: TGTGCCAGCAGTTCCCCTCCCTATGGCTACACCTTC. Translated: CASSSPPYGYTF.

The chain is built from TRBV28 and TRBJ2-7; 10 bases align to TRBD1. J was trimmed by 0 bases and V by 4 bases; bases with no gene match: 15. CDR1 and CDR2 from the germline V gene are MDHEN and SYDVKM. The CDR3 is 19 amino acids. The CDR3 DNA reads as TGTGCCAGCAGTTCACGGTCCCGGGACAGGGGTGGGGCCTCCTACGAGCAGTACTTC. Protein product: CASSSRSRDRGGASYEQYF. The whole variable domain, remainder taken from reference TRBV28 and TRBJ2-7, is DVKVTQSSRYLVKRTGEKVFLECVQDMDHENMFWYRQDPGLGLRLIYFSYDVKMKEKGDIPEGYSVSREKKERFSLILESASTNQTSMYLCASSSRSRDRGGASYEQYFGPGTRLTVT.

The V call is TRBV6-1, the J call TRBJ2-3; D uncertain. CDR3 length: 13 amino acids. CDR1 MNHNS and CDR2 SASEGT come from the germline V gene. V dropped 0 bases and J dropped 8 bases, with 9 bases sitting between them. CDR3 in amino acids: CASSEAGSTTQYF. CDR3 bases: TGTGCCAGCAGTGAAGCCGGGTCAACTACGCAGTATTTT.

This clone was recorded a few times. The rearrangement links TRBV7-6 to TRBJ2-7, with unresolved D. Germline CDR1 SGHVS, CDR2 FNYEAQ. The CDR3 has 14 residues. V was trimmed by 5 bases and J by 4 bases, leaving 15 bases between them. CDR3: CASSLNSYDYEQYF. Written as DNA, the CDR3 is TGTGCCAGCAGCCTAAACAGTTACGATTACGAGCAGTACTTC.

V is TRBV7-9 and J is TRBJ2-1; 10 bases fit TRBD1. Germline CDR1 is SEHNR and CDR2 is FQNEAQ (reference sequence). The ends lost 5 bases at V and 8 bases at J; junction bases unmatched: 9. The CDR3 runs to 15 residues. Here the CDR3 DNA reads TGTGCCAGCAGCCGTCCCGGGACAGGGGACGATGAGCAGTTCTTC. Its protein is CASSRPGTGDDEQFF.

V usage is TRBV29-1 and J usage is TRBJ2-1; tentatively, D is TRBD1 or TRBD2 (5 bases each). CDR3 size: 13 residues. The germline V gene encodes CDR1 SQVTM and CDR2 ANQGSEA. V dropped 2 bases and J dropped 9 bases, with 14 bases sitting between them. The chain's CDR3 is CSVETGSGSEQFF. The DNA for the CDR3 is TGCAGCGTTGAAACCGGGTCAGGGAGTGAGCAGTTCTTC.

This clone was counted a few times. The chain employs TRBV27 and TRBJ2-3; TRBD2 aligns across 11 bases. Germline V gene data show CDR1 as MNHEY and CDR2 as SMNVEV (reference sequence). The CDR3 covers 16 residues. J gave up 2 bases and V 3 bases, and 4 bases lay outside the gene matches. CDR3 sequence reads: CASSFLAGGPTDTQYF. In DNA, the CDR3 is TGTGCCAGCAGTTTCCTAGCGGGGGGCCCCACAGATACGCAGTATTTT.

The chain links TRBV6-5 to TRBJ2-5, with D possibly matching TRBD2 (6 bases). Trimming removed 2 bases from V and 2 bases from J, with 9 bases in between. The germline CDR1 and CDR2 sequences are MNHEY and SVGAGI. The CDR3 loop spans 14 amino acids. The CDR3 nucleotides are TGTGCCAGCAGTTACGGGGACTTACAAGAGACCCAGTACTTC. Its protein is CASSYGDLQETQYF.

This rearrangement joins TRBV5-1 to TRBJ2-7; D might be TRBD2 (5 bases). The CDR3 extends over 14 amino acids. V lost 0 bases, J lost 5 bases, and 12 bases lay in between. CDR1 is SGHRS, CDR2 YFSETQ, per germline. The CDR3 coding sequence is TGCGCCAGCAGCTTGGGAGGGAGTCGTAACGAGCAGTACTTC. Encoded protein: CASSLGGSRNEQYF.

The J gene is TRBJ1-5, the V gene TRBV6-1; possible D gene TRBD1, 6 bases. Germline V CDR1 and CDR2: MNHNS, SASEGT. The CDR3 has 19 amino acids. Between the trimmed V and J ends, which lost 4 bases and 0 bases, there was a span of 22 bases. The CDR3 loop is CASSGGTSRVPYSNQPQHF. In DNA form, the CDR3 reads TGTGCCAGCAGTGGGGGGACATCCCGGGTTCCTTATAGCAATCAGCCCCAGCATTTT.

On this clone itself: In the same sample, other DNA sequences code for this CDR3. The chain joins TRBV7-2 to TRBJ2-7; D remains unclear. V was trimmed by 3 bases and J by 4 bases, leaving 7 bases between them. From germline, CDR1 is SGHTA and CDR2 FQGNSA. The CDR3 loop spans 12 amino acids. The CDR3: CASSFSGYEQYF. CDR3 in DNA: TGTGCCAGCAGCTTTTCAGGATACGAGCAGTACTTC. Together with reference TRBV7-2 and TRBJ2-7, the CDR3 gives the full variable domain: GAGVSQSPSNKVTEKGKDVELRCDPISGHTALYWYRQSLGQGLEFLIYFQGNSAPDKSGLPSDRFSAERTGGSVSTLTIQRTQQEDSAVYLCASSFSGYEQYFGPGTRLTVT.

This rearrangement joins TRBV29-1 to TRBJ1-1, with D tentatively TRBD1 (5 bases). V gave up 4 bases and J gave up 8 bases, with 23 bases separating them. The CDR3 is made up of 15 amino acids. Per the germline V gene, CDR1 is SQVTM and CDR2 is ANQGSEA. CDR3 residues: CSVAGLGVTVDEAFF. The CDR3, as DNA: TGCAGCGTTGCGGGGCTCGGGGTGACAGTAGACGAAGCTTTCTTT.

This sequence joins TRBV5-1 and TRBJ1-3; the match to TRBD1 covers 10 bases. The J segment lost 6 bases and the V segment lost 1 base, leaving 7 bases of the junction unmatched. CDR3 length equals 16 residues. Germline V gives CDR1 SGHRS, CDR2 YFSETQ. This chain's CDR3 is CASSLLGGTGENTIYF. The CDR3 coding sequence is TGCGCCAGCAGCTTGTTAGGTGGGACAGGGGAAAACACCATATATTTT.

Here the CDR3 DNA reads TGTGCCAGCAGCTTAGAAGTAGCGGGGGGGACGCCGGAGACCCAGTACTTC. Its protein product is CASSLEVAGGTPETQYF. The chain employs TRBV7-6 and TRBJ2-5; 11 bases agree with TRBD2. The CDR3 runs to 17 residues. The V gene end was trimmed by 1 base and the J gene end by 5 bases; junction bases not matched to a gene: 9. Looked up from germline, CDR1 is SGHVS and CDR2 is FNYEAQ. The complete variable domain, with remaining parts taken from reference TRBV7-6 and TRBJ2-5, reads GAGVSQSPRYKVTKRGQDVALRCDPISGHVSLYWYRQALGQGPEFLTYFNYEAQQDKSGLPNDRFSAERPEGSISTLTIQRTEQRDSAMYRCASSLEVAGGTPETQYFGPGTRLLVL.

The CDR3 coding sequence is TGTGCCTGGAGATCTACCGGGGAGCTGTTTTTT. As protein: CAWRSTGELFF. The rearrangement joins TRBV30 to TRBJ2-2; no firm D call. Germline V gene data show CDR1 as GTSNPN and CDR2 as SVGIG (reference sequence). The CDR3 totals 11 residues. V was pared by 3 bases and J by 5 bases, with 4 bases between.

This sequence joins TRBV9 and TRBJ2-3; 7 bases align to TRBD2. J gave up 2 bases and V 0 bases, and 3 bases lay outside the gene matches. The CDR3 has 15 residues. The germline CDR1 and CDR2 sequences are SGDLS and YYNGEE. This chain's CDR3 is CASSVGGLPTDTQYF. In nucleotides, the CDR3 is TGTGCCAGCAGCGTAGGGGGACTACCCACAGATACGCAGTATTTT.

This clone was observed once. The V call is TRBV7-8, the J call TRBJ1-5; 7 nucleotides match TRBD1. Germline V lookup: CDR1 SGHVS, CDR2 FQNEAQ. CDR3 length equals 17 residues. J lost 3 bases, V lost 5 bases, and 13 bases had no gene match. The CDR3 reads CASSPREGTGDNQPQHF. The DNA for the CDR3 is TGTGCCAGCAGCCCTAGGGAGGGAACAGGGGACAATCAGCCCCAGCATTTT.

This clone was seen more than once but under ten times. The chain's CDR3 is CANSWGGHSTDTQYF. The CDR3 DNA reads as TGTGCCAACTCCTGGGGGGGGCACAGCACAGATACGCAGTATTTT. J is TRBJ2-3 and V is TRBV2; maybe TRBD2 (7 bases). V was cut by 10 bases and J by 0 bases, with 17 bases left in between. The CDR3 covers 15 residues. CDR1 SNHLY and CDR2 FYNNEI come from the germline V gene.

V usage is TRBV4-2 and J usage is TRBJ2-3; TRBD1 agrees at 9 bases. The CDR3 has 18 residues. Germline values: CDR1 LGHNA, CDR2 YNFKEQ. Trimming cost V 2 bases and J 1 base; bases outside gene matches: 10. CDR3 sequence (DNA): TGTGCCAGCAGCCAACAAACAGGGGGCAGGATCGGCACAGATACGCAGTATTTT. Its protein product is CASSQQTGGRIGTDTQYF.

This chain links TRBV9 with TRBJ2-5; D may correspond to TRBD1 or TRBD2 (5 bases each). V lost 0 bases and J 9 bases, leaving 15 bases between the germline ends. The CDR3 consists of 14 residues. CDR1 and CDR2 (germline): SGDLS, YYNGEE. In DNA, the CDR3 is TGTGCCAGCAGCGTAGAGGGGACCGCCTCGGCCCAGTACTTC. This encodes CASSVEGTASAQYF.